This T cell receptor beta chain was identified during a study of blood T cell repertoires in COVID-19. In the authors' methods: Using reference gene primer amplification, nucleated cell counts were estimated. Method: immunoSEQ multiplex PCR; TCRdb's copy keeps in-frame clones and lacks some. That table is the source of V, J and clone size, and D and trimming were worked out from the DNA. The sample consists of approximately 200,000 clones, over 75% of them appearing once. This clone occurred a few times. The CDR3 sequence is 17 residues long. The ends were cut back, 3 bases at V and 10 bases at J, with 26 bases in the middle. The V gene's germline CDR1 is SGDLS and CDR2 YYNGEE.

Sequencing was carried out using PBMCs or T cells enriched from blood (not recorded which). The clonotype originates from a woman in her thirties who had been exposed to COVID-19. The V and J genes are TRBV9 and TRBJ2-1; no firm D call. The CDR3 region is CASSAYPEPVPSREQFF. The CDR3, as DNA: TGTGCCAGCAGCGCCTATCCCGAACCGGTACCTTCGCGGGAGCAGTTCTTC.